The present T cell receptor (beta chain) was sequenced within a study of identical twins. The CDR3 runs to 15 residues. Germline assignment: CDR1 ENHRY and CDR2 SYGVKD. V lost 2 bases to trimming and J lost 0 bases, with 8 bases between them. Study findings and constraints: Compared with unrelated sharing, twin-shared out-of-frame alpha sequences had more low-probability sequences. Analyses of zero insertions could be partly confounded by invariant MAIT and iNKT cells. Cord blood beta clonotypes that were abundant carried fewer insertions, and memory repertoires showed no such trend.

This clonotype turned up a few times. Its antigen remains unidentified. With template switching, a universal primer site was added, and the cDNA carried unique molecular identifiers. Each CDR3 protein gets one entry after TCRdb re-called the 5' RACE reads with MiXCR. This table has about 240,000 distinct CDR3 sequences, about 10% appearing once. This receptor was taken from a man in his fifties or sixties in good health. The gene calls are TRBV10-3 and TRBJ1-3; tentatively, D is TRBD1 (5 bases). The sample taken for sequencing was memory T cells sorted from blood. The CDR3 coding sequence is TGTGCCATCAGTGAGGGGGCGGTCTCTGGAAACACCATATATTTT. Residues: CAISEGAVSGNTIYF.